The rows below give T cell receptor beta chains drawn from one sample of a study of T cell changes during pregnancy in multiple sclerosis. Sequenced by immunoSEQ multiplex PCR; TCRdb stores in-frame clones only, minus some. The table lists about 69,000 clones, more than 85% of them singletons. The starting material was peripheral blood, obtained before pregnancy. These receptors all come from a female donor with multiple sclerosis, enrolled in a pregnancy study. The conserved cysteine and the conserved F or W are not part of the CDR3 here.

cdr3_length: 16
v_call: TRBV7-9
j_call: TRBJ2-3
cdr3_aa: ASSYPAGTSEYTDTQY

cdr3_length: 17
v_call: TRBV30
j_call: TRBJ2-3
cdr3_aa: AWRGGLAGGLASTDTQY

cdr3_length: 13
v_call: TRBV25-1
j_call: TRBJ2-7
cdr3_aa: ASSEQAGPIYEQY

cdr3_length: 9
v_call: TRBV30
j_call: TRBJ1-4
cdr3_aa: AWRVSASLF

cdr3_length: 12
v_call: TRBV7-9
j_call: TRBJ1-4
cdr3_aa: ASGTDRESEKLF

cdr3_length: 14
v_call: TRBV4-2
j_call: TRBJ1-2
cdr3_aa: ASSHPGGVKGYGYT

cdr3_length: 11
v_call: TRBV6-5
j_call: TRBJ1-2
cdr3_aa: ASSPSPSDGYT

cdr3_length: 13
v_call: TRBV27
j_call: TRBJ2-7
cdr3_aa: ASSLEPGITYEQY

cdr3_length: 13
v_call: TRBV9
j_call: TRBJ2-1
cdr3_aa: ASSVVGNPDNEQF

cdr3_length: 10
v_call: TRBV30
j_call: TRBJ2-7
cdr3_aa: AWSVLRYEQY

cdr3_length: 14
v_call: TRBV6-5
j_call: TRBJ1-6
cdr3_aa: ASSYSLSQGRSPLH

cdr3_length: 11
v_call: TRBV11-3
j_call: TRBJ2-5
cdr3_aa: ASSPGTGGTQY

cdr3_length: 13
v_call: TRBV19
j_call: TRBJ2-7
cdr3_aa: ASSTSRDSTYEQY

cdr3_length: 13
v_call: TRBV5-1
j_call: TRBJ2-5
cdr3_aa: ASTDHRGTVETQY

cdr3_length: 16
v_call: TRBV9
j_call: TRBJ2-6
cdr3_aa: ASSVHSGGASGANVLT

cdr3_length: 11
v_call: TRBV19
j_call: TRBJ2-7
cdr3_aa: ASSGDRGYEQY

cdr3_length: 13
v_call: TRBV5-6
j_call: TRBJ2-6
cdr3_aa: ASRRGLSGANVLT

cdr3_length: 15
v_call: TRBV19
j_call: TRBJ1-5
cdr3_aa: ASLAGFGTEINQPQH

cdr3_length: 11
v_call: TRBV19
j_call: TRBJ2-7
cdr3_aa: ASSNQRGYEQY

cdr3_length: 16
v_call: TRBV16
j_call: TRBJ2-7
cdr3_aa: ASSRGTSGSPSSYEQY

cdr3_length: 12
v_call: TRBV7-2
j_call: TRBJ2-1
cdr3_aa: ASSLSRESNEQF

cdr3_length: 12
v_call: TRBV29-1
j_call: TRBJ1-1
cdr3_aa: SVESRLDPPRAF

cdr3_length: 14
v_call: TRBV30
j_call: TRBJ2-5
cdr3_aa: AWSALGQEYQETQY

cdr3_length: 11
v_call: TRBV19
j_call: TRBJ1-1
cdr3_aa: ASSTDRGSEAF

cdr3_length: 14
v_call: TRBV6-5
j_call: TRBJ2-7
cdr3_aa: ASSYSYSGGTYEQY

cdr3_length: 11
v_call: TRBV5-4
j_call: TRBJ1-2
cdr3_aa: ASSFYSNYGYT

cdr3_length: 13
v_call: TRBV9
j_call: TRBJ2-3
cdr3_aa: ASSVGAAGTDTQY

cdr3_length: 13
v_call: TRBV4-2
j_call: TRBJ2-7
cdr3_aa: ASSRAGTGPYEQY

cdr3_length: 11
v_call: TRBV6-1
j_call: TRBJ1-2
cdr3_aa: ASSETRGPSYT

cdr3_length: 11
v_call: TRBV6-1
j_call: TRBJ1-1
cdr3_aa: ASSSGVNTEAF

cdr3_length: 13
v_call: TRBV2
j_call: TRBJ1-5
cdr3_aa: ASSHDRGGDQPQH

cdr3_length: 12
v_call: TRBV29-1
j_call: -
cdr3_aa: SVAGIMSSYEQY

cdr3_length: 9
v_call: TRBV7-9
j_call: TRBJ2-7
cdr3_aa: ASSLALEQY

cdr3_length: 12
v_call: TRBV9
j_call: TRBJ1-1
cdr3_aa: ASSPPPGGTQAF

cdr3_length: 10
v_call: TRBV18
j_call: TRBJ1-1
cdr3_aa: ASSPRGPEAF

cdr3_length: 12
v_call: TRBV10-2
j_call: TRBJ1-2
cdr3_aa: ASSRDSQNHGYT

cdr3_length: 12
v_call: TRBV7-9
j_call: TRBJ1-6
cdr3_aa: ASSRPGLNSPLH

cdr3_length: 14
v_call: TRBV15
j_call: TRBJ2-1
cdr3_aa: ATSTDSVSWYNEQF

cdr3_length: 11
v_call: TRBV30
j_call: TRBJ2-7
cdr3_aa: AWNGEGYYEQY

cdr3_length: 15
v_call: TRBV7-9
j_call: TRBJ1-1
cdr3_aa: ASSPSAGRVRGTEAF

cdr3_length: 13
v_call: TRBV11-2
j_call: TRBJ2-2
cdr3_aa: ASKPSSVNTGELF

cdr3_length: 15
v_call: TRBV5-6
j_call: TRBJ2-1
cdr3_aa: ASSQSVGDRGYNEQF

cdr3_length: 11
v_call: TRBV5-6
j_call: TRBJ2-7
cdr3_aa: ASSPTVTYEQY

cdr3_length: 9
v_call: TRBV30
j_call: TRBJ2-1
cdr3_aa: AWSSPLEQF

cdr3_length: 12
v_call: TRBV2
j_call: TRBJ2-5
cdr3_aa: AIEADSKQETQY

cdr3_length: 13
v_call: TRBV7-2
j_call: TRBJ2-5
cdr3_aa: ASSLVGLTEETQY

cdr3_length: 14
v_call: TRBV13
j_call: TRBJ1-1
cdr3_aa: ASSLGGVEGITEAF

cdr3_length: 13
v_call: TRBV7-2
j_call: TRBJ2-1
cdr3_aa: ASSPRGSGYNEQF

cdr3_length: 9
v_call: TRBV30
j_call: TRBJ1-1
cdr3_aa: AWDRSGEAF

cdr3_length: 10
v_call: TRBV5-1
j_call: TRBJ1-1
cdr3_aa: ASRAGSTEAF

cdr3_length: 13
v_call: TRBV5-1
j_call: TRBJ1-1
cdr3_aa: ASSLTPDSYTEAF

cdr3_length: 15
v_call: TRBV5-6
j_call: TRBJ1-2
cdr3_aa: ASSPKPLDRAHYGYT

cdr3_length: 12
v_call: TRBV10-2
j_call: TRBJ2-7
cdr3_aa: ASSVPGQGYEQY

cdr3_length: 12
v_call: TRBV6-5
j_call: TRBJ1-1
cdr3_aa: ASSLQGANTEAF

cdr3_length: 11
v_call: TRBV7-3
j_call: TRBJ1-1
cdr3_aa: ASSETGNTEAF